The 15 T cell receptor beta chains below were found in one sample sequenced in a study of a mutant IDH1 vaccine in newly diagnosed glioma. Produced via immunoSEQ multiplex PCR; TCRdb's table is partial and in-frame only. The sample shows tens of thousands of clones, 60% to 85% of them seen only once. Time point indicated: week 23, last vaccination. Doses consisted of 300 ug of mutant IDH1 20-mer peptide each, paired with topical imiquimod. Antigens of these TCRs are unknown. Material: PBMCs, obtained from a glioma patient whose treatment included an IDH1 peptide vaccine. All receptors come from a woman between 40 and 55 years old with glioma. Some clones in this sample may be carry-over from other donors' samples.

In its sample, this clone was seen a few times. J is TRBJ1-1 and V is TRBV5-1; D is uncertain. CDR1 is SGHRS and CDR2 is YFSETQ in the germline V gene. CDR3 length: 15 amino acids. Trimming cost V 0 bases and J 3 bases, with 12 bases left between them. CDR3: CASSLVYRGDTEAFF. In DNA, the CDR3 is TGCGCCAGCAGCTTGGTCTATAGAGGTGACACTGAAGCTTTCTTT.

The chain couples TRBV15 to TRBJ2-1; D might be TRBD1 (6 bases). The V end was cut by 5 bases, the J end by 0 bases, with 11 bases between. CDR1 and CDR2 from the germline V gene are LNHNV and YYDKDF (reference sequence). CDR3 length: 15 amino acids. CDR3 DNA sequence: TGTGCCACCAGCCCCGAGGACAGCTCCTACAATGAGCAGTTCTTC. Translated: CATSPEDSSYNEQFF.

The chain has TRBV5-5 and TRBJ2-1; TRBD2 is a possible D gene (5 bases). Germline CDR1 reads SGHKS; CDR2 reads YYEKEE (reference sequence). This CDR3 contains 13 residues. V was pared by 2 bases and J by 8 bases, with 11 bases between. The CDR3, as DNA: TGTGCCAGCAGCTTCCGGGCGCGGGATGAGCAGTTCTTC. Its translation is CASSFRARDEQFF.

The V call is TRBV29-1, the J call TRBJ1-2, with a tentative D call TRBD1 (6 bases). In germline, CDR1 is SQVTM, CDR2 ANQGSEA. V dropped 4 bases and J dropped 3 bases, with 12 bases sitting between them. The CDR3 runs 13 residues. The CDR3: CSVAGGADYGYTF. CDR3 nucleotides: TGCAGCGTTGCCGGGGGGGCTGACTATGGCTACACCTTC.

The genes are TRBV6-6 and TRBJ2-2, with TRBD2 matching 9 bases. Trimming removed 6 bases from V and 7 bases from J; junction bases left unmatched: 3. This CDR3 comprises 13 residues. Germline loops: CDR1 MNHNY, CDR2 SVGAGI (reference sequence). CDR3 loop: CASRGTSIGELFF. Here the CDR3 DNA reads TGTGCCAGCAGGGGGACTAGCATCGGGGAGCTGTTTTTT.

This CDR3 is CASSQVTTDTQYF. CDR3 sequence (DNA): TGTGCCAGCAGCCAAGTTACTACAGATACGCAGTATTTT. This chain connects TRBV4-2 to TRBJ2-3, with no clear D. The length of the CDR3 is 13 residues. Germline V lookup: CDR1 LGHNA, CDR2 YNFKEQ. V dropped 1 base and J dropped 3 bases, with 5 bases sitting between them.

The chain joins TRBV27 to TRBJ1-2, with TRBD1 identical over 7 bases. Per the germline V gene, CDR1 is MNHEY and CDR2 is SMNVEV (reference sequence). V lost 8 bases and J lost 4; bases outside the gene matches: 13. There are 15 residues in the CDR3. DNA of the CDR3: TGTGCCAGCTCCCCAGGGGGACCTACAATCTATGGCTACACCTTC. Amino acid sequence: CASSPGGPTIYGYTF.

This clone was seen a few times. The chain combines TRBV30 with TRBJ2-7, with 9 bases aligning to TRBD1. Germline V gene data show CDR1 as GTSNPN and CDR2 as SVGIG (reference sequence). The CDR3 runs to 16 residues. Losses at the gene ends were 1 base for V and 5 bases for J; bases not matched to a gene: 12. The CDR3 DNA is TGTGCCTGGAGTGGTAGGGTCGGGACAGGGCGACACGAGCAGTACTTC. This translates into CAWSGRVGTGRHEQYF. Complete variable domain (other parts from reference TRBV30 and TRBJ2-7): SQTIHQWPATLVQPVGSPLSLECTVEGTSNPNLYWYRQAAGRGLQLLFYSVGIGQISSEVPQNLSASRPQDRQFILSSKKLLLSDSGFYLCAWSGRVGTGRHEQYFGPGTRLTVT.

The chain recombines TRBV7-9 with TRBJ1-1; D unclear. The V gene lost 5 bases and the J gene lost 5 bases, with 15 bases spanning the gap. CDR1 is SEHNR, CDR2 FQNEAQ, per germline (reference sequence). The CDR3 loop spans 14 amino acids. The DNA of the CDR3 is TGTGCCAGCAGCCCCTTCGCCGCGGGAACTGAAGCTTTCTTT. Translated: CASSPFAAGTEAFF.

This clone was counted only a few times. The chain couples TRBV7-9 to TRBJ2-5, with D perhaps being TRBD1 or TRBD2 (6 bases each). Trimming took off 6 bases at V and 5 bases at J, with 13 bases between the two ends. There are 13 residues in the CDR3. Germline values: CDR1 SEHNR, CDR2 FQNEAQ (reference sequence). CDR3 sequence: CASRWGASETQYF. In nucleotides, the CDR3 is TGTGCCAGCAGATGGGGGGCCTCGGAGACCCAGTACTTC.

The count of this clone is one. V is TRBV30 and J is TRBJ2-5; 7 bases align to TRBD1. The CDR3 contains 14 residues. The trim removed 5 bases at V and 5 bases at J, leaving 11 bases unmatched. Germline CDR1 reads GTSNPN; CDR2 reads SVGIG (reference sequence). The CDR3 DNA is TGTGCCTGGTCCGAGACAGGGCCGGGGGAGACCCAGTACTTC. It codes for CAWSETGPGETQYF. The full variable domain, its missing parts supplied by reference TRBV30 and TRBJ2-5, is SQTIHQWPATLVQPVGSPLSLECTVEGTSNPNLYWYRQAAGRGLQLLFYSVGIGQISSEVPQNLSASRPQDRQFILSSKKLLLSDSGFYLCAWSETGPGETQYFGPGTRLLVL.

This sequence joins TRBV6-5 and TRBJ1-2, with unresolved D. CDR1 and CDR2 (germline): MNHEY, SVGAGI. The V gene lost 7 bases and the J gene lost 7 bases, with 13 bases spanning the gap. This CDR3 region has 12 residues. The CDR3 loop reads CASTEGVGGYTF. CDR3 sequence (DNA): TGTGCCAGCACCGAGGGTGTCGGTGGCTACACCTTC.

This clone was detected a few times. The V call is TRBV25-1, the J call TRBJ1-2, with D tentatively TRBD1 (5 bases). The germline V gene has CDR1 MGHDK and CDR2 SYGVNS. This CDR3 is built from 13 residues. V gave up 3 bases and J gave up 8 bases, with 13 bases separating them. CDR3 coding DNA: TGTGCCAGCAGTGAGGGCCGGGGGAGCGGCTACACCTTC. It encodes CASSEGRGSGYTF.

This clone has only one observation. The chain recombines TRBV27 with TRBJ1-2, with a weak D call TRBD1 (6 bases). The CDR3 contains 14 residues. Germline V CDR1 and CDR2: MNHEY, SMNVEV (reference sequence). The V end was cut by 3 bases, the J end by 2 bases, with 10 bases between. The chain's CDR3 is CASSLKGGNYGYTF. In DNA, the CDR3 is TGTGCCAGCAGTTTGAAGGGGGGGAACTATGGCTACACCTTC.

This clone was counted a single time. J is TRBJ1-6 and V is TRBV5-3, with TRBD1 matching 7 bases. TRBV5-3 is recorded as an ORF, its role being uncertain. Unmatched junction bases numbered 16, after V lost 3 bases and J lost 7 bases. This CDR3 spans 18 amino acids. Written as DNA, the CDR3 is TGTGCCAGAAGCTACACCGGGACAGCCATCAGGAAGAATTCACCCCTCCACTTT. Its protein is CARSYTGTAIRKNSPLHF.